The present T cell receptor (beta chain) was sequenced within a study of T cell responses to AZD1222 COVID-19 vaccine. To note about this clone: The antigen is unknown.

Study-level points and caveats: No day 14 peak samples; only post-peak repertoires were characterized. There were vaccine-associated CD4 TCRs across spike, dominant at 160-218 and 743-854. Reports indicate that nearly half of spike-specific TCRs are directed at unmutated variant regions.

TCRdb keeps only in-frame clones here, not all; method: immunoSEQ multiplex PCR. The data show 75,000 to 95,000 clones, 89% seen once. Unmatched junction bases numbered 11, after V lost 7 bases and J lost 8 bases. This CDR3 comprises 14 residues. Germline V gene lookup returns CDR1 LNHDA and CDR2 SQIVND (reference sequence). This TCR derives from an adult who received the AZD1222 COVID-19 vaccine. The sequencing used peripheral blood, collected 28 days after the second AZD1222 dose. The chain links TRBV19 to TRBJ2-1, with 7 bases aligning to TRBD1. CDR3 loop: CASNRGRGYDEQFF. The DNA of the CDR3 is TGTGCCAGTAATCGGGGCAGGGGGTACGATGAGCAGTTCTTC.